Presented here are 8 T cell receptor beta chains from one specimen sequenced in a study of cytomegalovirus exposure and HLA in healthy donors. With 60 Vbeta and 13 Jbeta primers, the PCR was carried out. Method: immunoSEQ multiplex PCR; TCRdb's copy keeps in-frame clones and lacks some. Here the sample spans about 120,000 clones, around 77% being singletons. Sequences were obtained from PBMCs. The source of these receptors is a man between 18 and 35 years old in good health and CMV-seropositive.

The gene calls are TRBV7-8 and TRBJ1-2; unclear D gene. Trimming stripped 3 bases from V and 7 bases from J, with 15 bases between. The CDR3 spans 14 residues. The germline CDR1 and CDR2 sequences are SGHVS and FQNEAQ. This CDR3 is CASSFEREVFGYTF. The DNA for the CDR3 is TGTGCCAGCAGCTTCGAACGGGAGGTTTTTGGCTACACCTTC.

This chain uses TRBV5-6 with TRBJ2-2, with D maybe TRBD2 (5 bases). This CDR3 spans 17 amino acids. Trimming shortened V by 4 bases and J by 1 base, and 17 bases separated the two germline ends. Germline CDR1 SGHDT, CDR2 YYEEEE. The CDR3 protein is CASSQDRRGLNTGELFF. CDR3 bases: TGTGCCAGCAGCCAGGATCGACGGGGATTGAACACCGGGGAGCTGTTTTTT.

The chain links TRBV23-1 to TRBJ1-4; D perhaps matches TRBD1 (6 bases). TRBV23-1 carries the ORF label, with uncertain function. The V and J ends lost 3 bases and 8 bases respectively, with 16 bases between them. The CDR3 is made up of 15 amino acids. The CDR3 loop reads CASSHLRGGGEKLFF. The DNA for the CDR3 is TGCGCCAGCAGTCATTTAAGGGGGGGTGGGGAAAAACTGTTTTTT.

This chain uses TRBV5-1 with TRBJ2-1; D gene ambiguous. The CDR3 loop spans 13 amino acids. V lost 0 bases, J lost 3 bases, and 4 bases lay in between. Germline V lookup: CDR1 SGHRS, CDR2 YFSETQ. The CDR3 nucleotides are TGCGCCAGCAGCTTGGACAACTACAATGAGCAGTTCTTC. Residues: CASSLDNYNEQFF.

The CDR3 reads CASSEYGGTSFF. The CDR3 DNA is TGTGCCAGCAGTGAATATGGGGGCACGTCTTTCTTT. This rearrangement joins TRBV25-1 to TRBJ1-1, with a tentative D call TRBD1 (6 bases). V was pared by 0 bases and J by 12 bases, with 11 bases between. The CDR3 is 12 amino acids. Germline V gene data show CDR1 as MGHDK and CDR2 as SYGVNS.

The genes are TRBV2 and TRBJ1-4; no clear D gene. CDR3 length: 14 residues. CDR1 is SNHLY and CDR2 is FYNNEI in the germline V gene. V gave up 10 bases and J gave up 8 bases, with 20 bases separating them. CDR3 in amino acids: CATTTFETNEKLFF. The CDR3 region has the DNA TGTGCCACAACGACTTTCGAGACCAACGAAAAACTGTTTTTT.

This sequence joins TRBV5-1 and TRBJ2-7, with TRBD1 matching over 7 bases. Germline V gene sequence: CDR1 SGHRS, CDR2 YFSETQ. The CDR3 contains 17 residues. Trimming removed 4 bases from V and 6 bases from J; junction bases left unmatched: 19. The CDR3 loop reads CASSPLWTGSGRTEQYF. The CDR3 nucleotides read TGCGCCAGCAGCCCTCTCTGGACAGGCTCGGGGCGGACCGAGCAGTACTTC.

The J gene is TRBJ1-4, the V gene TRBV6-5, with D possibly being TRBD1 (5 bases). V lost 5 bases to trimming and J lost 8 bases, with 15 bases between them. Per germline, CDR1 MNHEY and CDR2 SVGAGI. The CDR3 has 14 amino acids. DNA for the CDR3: TGTGCCAGCAGTCCCCTGGGGCCCGGCGAAAAACTGTTTTTT. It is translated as CASSPLGPGEKLFF.